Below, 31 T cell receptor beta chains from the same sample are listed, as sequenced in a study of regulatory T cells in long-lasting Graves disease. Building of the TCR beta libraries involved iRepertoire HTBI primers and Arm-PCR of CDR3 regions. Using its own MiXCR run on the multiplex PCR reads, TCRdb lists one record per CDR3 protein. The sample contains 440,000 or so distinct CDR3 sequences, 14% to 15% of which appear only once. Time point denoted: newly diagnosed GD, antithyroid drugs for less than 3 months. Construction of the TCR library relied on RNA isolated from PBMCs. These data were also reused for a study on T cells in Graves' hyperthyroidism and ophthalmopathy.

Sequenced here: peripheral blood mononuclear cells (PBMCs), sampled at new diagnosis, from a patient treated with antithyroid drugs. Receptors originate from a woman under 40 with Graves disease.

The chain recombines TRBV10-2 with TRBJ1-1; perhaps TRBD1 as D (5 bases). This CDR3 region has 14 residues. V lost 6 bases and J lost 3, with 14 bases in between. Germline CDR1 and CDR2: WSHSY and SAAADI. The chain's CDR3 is CASRQGDGYTEAFF. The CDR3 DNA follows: TGCGCCAGCAGGCAGGGCGACGGGTACACTGAAGCTTTCTTT.

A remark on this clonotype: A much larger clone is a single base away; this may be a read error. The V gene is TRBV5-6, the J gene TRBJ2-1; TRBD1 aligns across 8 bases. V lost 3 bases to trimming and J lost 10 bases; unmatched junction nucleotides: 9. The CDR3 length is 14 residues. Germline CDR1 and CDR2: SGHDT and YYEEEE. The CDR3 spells CASSWTGQGYEQFF. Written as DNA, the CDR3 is TGTGCCAGCAGCTGGACCGGACAGGGCTACGAGCAGTTCTTC. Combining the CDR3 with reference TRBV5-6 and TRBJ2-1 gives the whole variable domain DAGVTQSPTHLIKTRGQQVTLRCSPKSGHDTVSWYQQALGQGPQFIFQYYEEEERQRGNFPDRFSGHQFPNYSSELNVNALLLGDSALYLCASSWTGQGYEQFFGPGTRLTVL.

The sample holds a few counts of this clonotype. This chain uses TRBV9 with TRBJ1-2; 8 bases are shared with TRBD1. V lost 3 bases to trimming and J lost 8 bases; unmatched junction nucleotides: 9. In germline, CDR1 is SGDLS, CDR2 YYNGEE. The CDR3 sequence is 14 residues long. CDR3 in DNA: TGTGCCAGCAGCGGAACTCTCAGGGGGCCCGGCTACACCTTC. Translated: CASSGTLRGPGYTF.

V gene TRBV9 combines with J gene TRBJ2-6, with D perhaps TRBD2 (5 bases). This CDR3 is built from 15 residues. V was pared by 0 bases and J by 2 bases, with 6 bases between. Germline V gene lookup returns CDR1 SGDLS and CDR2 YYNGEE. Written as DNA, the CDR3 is TGTGCCAGCAGCGTAGGTAGCGCTGGGGCCAACGTCCTGACTTTC. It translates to CASSVGSAGANVLTF.

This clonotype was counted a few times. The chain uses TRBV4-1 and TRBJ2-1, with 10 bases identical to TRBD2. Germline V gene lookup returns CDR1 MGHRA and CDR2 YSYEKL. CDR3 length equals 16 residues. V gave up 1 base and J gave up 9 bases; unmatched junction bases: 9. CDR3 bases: TGCGCCAGCAGCCAAGTTTCGCTAGCGGGAGTCGGTGAGCAGTTCTTC. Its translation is CASSQVSLAGVGEQFF.

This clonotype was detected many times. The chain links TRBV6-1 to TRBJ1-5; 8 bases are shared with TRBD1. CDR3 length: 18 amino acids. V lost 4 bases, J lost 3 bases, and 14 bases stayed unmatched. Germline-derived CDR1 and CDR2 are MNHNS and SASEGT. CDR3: CASSVRQGILTLNQPQHF. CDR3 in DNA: TGTGCCAGCAGTGTCCGACAGGGGATCCTCACCCTCAATCAGCCCCAGCATTTT.

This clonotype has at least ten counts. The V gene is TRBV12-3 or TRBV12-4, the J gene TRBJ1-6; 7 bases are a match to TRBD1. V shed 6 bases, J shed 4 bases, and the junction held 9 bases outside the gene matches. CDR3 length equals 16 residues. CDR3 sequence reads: CASSRRDSGYNSPLHF. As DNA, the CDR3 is TGTGCCAGCAGCAGACGGGACAGTGGATATAATTCACCCCTCCACTTT.

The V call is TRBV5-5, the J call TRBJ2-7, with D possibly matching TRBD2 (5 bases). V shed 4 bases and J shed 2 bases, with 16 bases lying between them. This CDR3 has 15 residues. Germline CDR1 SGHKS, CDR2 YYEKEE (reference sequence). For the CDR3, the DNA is TGTGCCAGCAGCCACACACTAGACTTTCCCTACGAGCAGTACTTC. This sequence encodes CASSHTLDFPYEQYF.

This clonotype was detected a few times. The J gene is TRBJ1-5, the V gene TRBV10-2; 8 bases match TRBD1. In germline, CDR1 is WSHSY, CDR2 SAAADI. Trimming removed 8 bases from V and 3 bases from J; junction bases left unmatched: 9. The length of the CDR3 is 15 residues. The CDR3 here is CASSRDRGDNQPQHF. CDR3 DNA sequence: TGCGCCAGCTCTCGAGACAGGGGAGACAATCAGCCCCAGCATTTT.

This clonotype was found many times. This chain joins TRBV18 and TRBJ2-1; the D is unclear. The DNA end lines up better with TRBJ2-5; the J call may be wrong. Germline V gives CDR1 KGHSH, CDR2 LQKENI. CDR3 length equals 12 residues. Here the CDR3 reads CASSPGLPTQYF. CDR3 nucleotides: TGTGCCAGCTCACCAGGGCTACCTACCCAGTACTTC.

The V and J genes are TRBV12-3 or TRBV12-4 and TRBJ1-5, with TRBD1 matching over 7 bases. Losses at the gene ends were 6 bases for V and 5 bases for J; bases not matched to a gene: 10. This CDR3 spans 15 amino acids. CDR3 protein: CASSEPTGHDQPQHF. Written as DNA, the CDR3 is TGTGCCAGCAGCGAGCCGACAGGGCATGATCAGCCCCAGCATTTT.

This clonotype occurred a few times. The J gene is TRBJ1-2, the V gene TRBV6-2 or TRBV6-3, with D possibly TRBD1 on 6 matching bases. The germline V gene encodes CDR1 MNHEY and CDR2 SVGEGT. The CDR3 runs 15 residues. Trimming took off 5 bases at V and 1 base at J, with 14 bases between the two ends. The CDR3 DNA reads TGTGCCAGCAGTGAAGATCGGGGGCATAACTATGGCTACACCTTC. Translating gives CASSEDRGHNYGYTF.

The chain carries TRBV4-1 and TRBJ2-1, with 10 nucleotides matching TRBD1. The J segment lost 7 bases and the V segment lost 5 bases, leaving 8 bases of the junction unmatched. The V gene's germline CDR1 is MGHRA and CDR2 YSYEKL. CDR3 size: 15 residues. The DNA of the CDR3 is TGCGCCAGCAGCTTTGGGGACAGGGGAGGTAATGAGCAGTTCTTC. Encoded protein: CASSFGDRGGNEQFF.

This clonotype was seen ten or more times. The CDR3 protein is CRVGREANEQFF. CDR3 nucleotides: TGCAGGGTGGGGCGGGAGGCTAATGAGCAGTTCTTC. This sequence joins TRBV20-1 and TRBJ2-1; 8 nucleotides agree with TRBD2. Looked up from germline, CDR1 is DFQATT and CDR2 is SNEGSKA (reference sequence). The CDR3 length is 12 residues.

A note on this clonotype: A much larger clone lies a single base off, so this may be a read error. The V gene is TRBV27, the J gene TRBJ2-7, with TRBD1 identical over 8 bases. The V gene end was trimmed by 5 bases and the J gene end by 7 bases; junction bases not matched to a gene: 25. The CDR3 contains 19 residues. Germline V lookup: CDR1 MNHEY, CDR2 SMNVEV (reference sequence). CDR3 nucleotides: TGTGCCAGCAGTACGGACAGGGTACATTCTGGGAGCTCCTACAATGAGCAGTACTTC. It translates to CASSTDRVHSGSSYNEQYF.

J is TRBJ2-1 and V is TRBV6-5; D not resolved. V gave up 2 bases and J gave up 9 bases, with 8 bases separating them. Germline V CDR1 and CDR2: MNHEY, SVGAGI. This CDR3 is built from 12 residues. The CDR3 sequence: CASSYTSGEQFF. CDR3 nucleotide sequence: TGTGCCAGCAGTTACACCTCGGGTGAGCAGTTCTTC.

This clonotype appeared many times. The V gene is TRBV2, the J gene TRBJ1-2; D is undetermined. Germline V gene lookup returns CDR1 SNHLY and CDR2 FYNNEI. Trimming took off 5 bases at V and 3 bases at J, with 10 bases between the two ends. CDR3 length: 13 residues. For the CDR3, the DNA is TGTGCCAGCAGTCAAAACTTAGACTATGGCTACACCTTC. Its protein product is CASSQNLDYGYTF.

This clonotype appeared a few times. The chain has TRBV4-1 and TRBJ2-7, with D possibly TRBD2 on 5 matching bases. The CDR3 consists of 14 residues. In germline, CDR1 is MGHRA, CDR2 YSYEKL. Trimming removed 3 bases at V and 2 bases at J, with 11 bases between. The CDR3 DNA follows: TGCGCCAGCAGCCAGAGACACGGGACCTACGAGCAGTACTTC. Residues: CASSQRHGTYEQYF.

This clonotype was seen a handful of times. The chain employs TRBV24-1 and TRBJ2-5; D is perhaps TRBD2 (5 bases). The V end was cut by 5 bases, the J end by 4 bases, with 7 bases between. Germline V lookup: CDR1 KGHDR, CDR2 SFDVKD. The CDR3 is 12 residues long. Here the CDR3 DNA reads TGTGCCACCAGTGGACGGGGAGAGACCCAGTACTTC. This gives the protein CATSGRGETQYF.

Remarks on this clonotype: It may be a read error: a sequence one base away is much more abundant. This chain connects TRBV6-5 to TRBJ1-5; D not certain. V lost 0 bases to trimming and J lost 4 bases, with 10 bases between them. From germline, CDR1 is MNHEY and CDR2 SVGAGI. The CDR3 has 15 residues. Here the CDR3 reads CASSYSRRVNQPQHF. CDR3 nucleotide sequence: TGTGCCAGCAGTTACTCGAGACGGGTGAATCAGCCCCAGCATTTT.

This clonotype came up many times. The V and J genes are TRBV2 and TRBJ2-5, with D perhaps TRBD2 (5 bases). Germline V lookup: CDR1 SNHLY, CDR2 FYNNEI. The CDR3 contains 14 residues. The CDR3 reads CAELIPGNAETQYF. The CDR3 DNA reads TGTGCTGAGCTGATCCCCGGGAACGCAGAGACCCAGTACTTC.

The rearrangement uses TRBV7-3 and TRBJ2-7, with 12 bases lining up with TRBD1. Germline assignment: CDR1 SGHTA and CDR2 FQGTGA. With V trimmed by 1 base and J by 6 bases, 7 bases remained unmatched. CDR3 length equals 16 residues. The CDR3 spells CASSLRGTGGIGEQYF. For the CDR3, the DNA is TGTGCCAGCAGCTTAAGGGGGACAGGGGGCATTGGCGAGCAGTACTTC. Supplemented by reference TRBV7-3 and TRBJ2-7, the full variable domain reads GAGVSQTPSNKVTEKGKYVELRCDPISGHTALYWYRQSLGQGPEFLIYFQGTGAADDSGLPNDRFFAVRPEGSVSTLKIQRTERGDSAVYLCASSLRGTGGIGEQYFGPGTRLTVT.

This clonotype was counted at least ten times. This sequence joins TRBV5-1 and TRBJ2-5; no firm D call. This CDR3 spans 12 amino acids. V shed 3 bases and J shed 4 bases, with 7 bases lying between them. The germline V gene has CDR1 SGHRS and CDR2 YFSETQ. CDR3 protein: CASSSGTETQYF. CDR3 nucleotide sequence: TGCGCCAGCAGCTCCGGAACAGAGACCCAGTACTTC.

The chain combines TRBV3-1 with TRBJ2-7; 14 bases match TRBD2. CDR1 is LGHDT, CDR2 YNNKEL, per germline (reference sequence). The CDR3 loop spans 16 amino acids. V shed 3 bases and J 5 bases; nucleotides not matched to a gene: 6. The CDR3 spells CASSHGTSGRVDEQYF. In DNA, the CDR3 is TGTGCCAGCAGCCACGGGACTAGCGGGAGAGTCGACGAGCAGTACTTC.

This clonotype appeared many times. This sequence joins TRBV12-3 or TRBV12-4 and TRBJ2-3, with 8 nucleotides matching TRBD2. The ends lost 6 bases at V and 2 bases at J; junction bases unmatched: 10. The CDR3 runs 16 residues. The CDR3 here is CASSHWIAGHTDTQYF. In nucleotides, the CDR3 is TGTGCCAGCAGCCATTGGATAGCGGGACACACAGATACGCAGTATTTT.

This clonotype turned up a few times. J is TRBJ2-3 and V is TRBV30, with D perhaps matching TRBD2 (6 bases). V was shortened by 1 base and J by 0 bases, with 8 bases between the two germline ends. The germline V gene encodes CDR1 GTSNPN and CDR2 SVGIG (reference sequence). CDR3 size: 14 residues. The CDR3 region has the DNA TGTGCCTGGAGTGCCGGGACTAGCACAGATACGCAGTATTTT. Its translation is CAWSAGTSTDTQYF.

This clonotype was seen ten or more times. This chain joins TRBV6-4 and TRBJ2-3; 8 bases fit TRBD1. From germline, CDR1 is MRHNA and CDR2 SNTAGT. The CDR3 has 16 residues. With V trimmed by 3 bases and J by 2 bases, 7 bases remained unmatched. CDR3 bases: TGTGCCAGCAGTGATTCTCCAGGGGGCAACACAGATACGCAGTATTTT. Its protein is CASSDSPGGNTDTQYF.

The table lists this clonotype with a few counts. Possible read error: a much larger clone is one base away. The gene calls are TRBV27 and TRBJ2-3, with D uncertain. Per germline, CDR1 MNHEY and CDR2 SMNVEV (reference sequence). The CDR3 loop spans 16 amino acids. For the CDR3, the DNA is TGTGCCAGCGGTTTATCGATAGTGGGTTCCACAGATACGCAGTATTTT. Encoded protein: CASGLSIVGSTDTQYF.

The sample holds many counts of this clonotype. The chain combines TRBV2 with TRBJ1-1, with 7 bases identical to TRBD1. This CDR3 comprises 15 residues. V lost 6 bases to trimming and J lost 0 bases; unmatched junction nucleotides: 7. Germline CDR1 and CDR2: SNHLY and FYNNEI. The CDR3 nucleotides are TGTGCCAGCAGAGAACAGGGGCAACTGAACACTGAAGCTTTCTTT. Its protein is CASREQGQLNTEAFF.

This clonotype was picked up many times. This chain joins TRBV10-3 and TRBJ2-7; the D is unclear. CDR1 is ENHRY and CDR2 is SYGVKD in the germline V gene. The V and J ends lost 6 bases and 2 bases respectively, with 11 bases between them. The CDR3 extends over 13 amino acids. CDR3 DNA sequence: TGTGCCATCAGCAGCTTACAGACCTACGAGCAGTACTTC. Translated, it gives CAISSLQTYEQYF.

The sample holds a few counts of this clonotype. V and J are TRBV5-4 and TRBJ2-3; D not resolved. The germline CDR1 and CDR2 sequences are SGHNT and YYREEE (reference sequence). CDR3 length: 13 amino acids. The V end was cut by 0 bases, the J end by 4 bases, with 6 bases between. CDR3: CASSLEYADTQYF. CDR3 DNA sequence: TGTGCCAGCAGCTTGGAGTACGCAGATACGCAGTATTTT.